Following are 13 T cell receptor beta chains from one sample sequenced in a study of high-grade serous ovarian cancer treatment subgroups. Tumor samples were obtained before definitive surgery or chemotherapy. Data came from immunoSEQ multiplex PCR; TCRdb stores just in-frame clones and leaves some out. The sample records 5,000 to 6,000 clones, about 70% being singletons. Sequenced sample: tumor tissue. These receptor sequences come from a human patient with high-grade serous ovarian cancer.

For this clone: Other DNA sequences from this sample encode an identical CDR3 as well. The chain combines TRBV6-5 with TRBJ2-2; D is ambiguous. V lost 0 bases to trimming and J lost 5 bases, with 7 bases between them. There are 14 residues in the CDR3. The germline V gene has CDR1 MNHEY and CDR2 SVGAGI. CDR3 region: CASSYSMETGELFF. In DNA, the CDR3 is TGTGCCAGCAGTTACTCGATGGAAACCGGGGAGCTGTTTTTT.

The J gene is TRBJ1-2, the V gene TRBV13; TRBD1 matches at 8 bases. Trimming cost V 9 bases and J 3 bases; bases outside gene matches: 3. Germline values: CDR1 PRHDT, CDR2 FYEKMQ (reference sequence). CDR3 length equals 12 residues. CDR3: CASQGADYGYTF. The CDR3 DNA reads TGTGCCAGTCAGGGGGCGGACTATGGCTACACCTTC.

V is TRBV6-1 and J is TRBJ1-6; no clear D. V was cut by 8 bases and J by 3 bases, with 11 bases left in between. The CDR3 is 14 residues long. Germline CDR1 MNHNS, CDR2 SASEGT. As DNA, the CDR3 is TGTGCCAGCGCACCCGGTGTCTATAATTCACCCCTCCACTTT. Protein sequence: CASAPGVYNSPLHF.

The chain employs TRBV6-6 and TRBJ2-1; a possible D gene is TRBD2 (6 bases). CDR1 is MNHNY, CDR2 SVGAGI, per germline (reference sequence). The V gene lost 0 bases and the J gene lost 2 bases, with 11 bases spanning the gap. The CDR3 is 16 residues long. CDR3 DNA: TGTGCCAGCAGTTACTCGGCGGGGATCACCTACAATGAGCAGTTCTTC. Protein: CASSYSAGITYNEQFF.

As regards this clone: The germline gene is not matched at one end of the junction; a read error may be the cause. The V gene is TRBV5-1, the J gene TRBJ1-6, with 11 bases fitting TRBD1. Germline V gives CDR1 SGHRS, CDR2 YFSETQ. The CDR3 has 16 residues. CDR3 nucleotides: TGCGCCAGCAGCCCGGGACAGGGGGTATATAGTTCACCCCTCCACTTT. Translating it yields CASSPGQGVYSSPLHF. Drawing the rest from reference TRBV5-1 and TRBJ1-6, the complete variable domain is KAGVTQTPRYLIKTRGQQVTLSCSPISGHRSVSWYQQTPGQGLQFLFEYFSETQRNKGNFPGRFSGRQFSNSRSEMNVSTLELGDSALYLCASSPGQGVYSSPLHFGNGTRLTVT.

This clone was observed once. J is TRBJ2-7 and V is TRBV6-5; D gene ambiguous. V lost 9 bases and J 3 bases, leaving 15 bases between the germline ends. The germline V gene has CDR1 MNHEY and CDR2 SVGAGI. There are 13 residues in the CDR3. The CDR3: CASRVTLDYEQYF. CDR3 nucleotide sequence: TGTGCCAGTCGAGTGACACTCGACTACGAGCAGTACTTC.

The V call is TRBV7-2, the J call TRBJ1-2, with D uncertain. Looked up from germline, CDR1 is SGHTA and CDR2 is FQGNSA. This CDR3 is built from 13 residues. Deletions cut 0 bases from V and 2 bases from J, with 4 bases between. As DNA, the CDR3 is TGTGCCAGCAGCTTAGCAGGGAACTATGGCTACACCTTC. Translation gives CASSLAGNYGYTF.

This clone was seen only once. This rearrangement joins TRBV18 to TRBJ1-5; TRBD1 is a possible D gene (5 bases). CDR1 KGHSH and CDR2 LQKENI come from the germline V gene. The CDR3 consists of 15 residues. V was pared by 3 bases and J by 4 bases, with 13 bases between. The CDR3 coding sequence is TGTGCCAGCTCACCTGACGACAGAGTTAATCAGCCCCAGCATTTT. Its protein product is CASSPDDRVNQPQHF. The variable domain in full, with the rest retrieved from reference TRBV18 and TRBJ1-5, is NAGVMQNPRHLVRRRGQEARLRCSPMKGHSHVYWYRQLPEEGLKFMVYLQKENIIDESGMPKERFSAEFPKEGPSILRIQQVVRGDSAAYFCASSPDDRVNQPQHFGDGTRLSIL.

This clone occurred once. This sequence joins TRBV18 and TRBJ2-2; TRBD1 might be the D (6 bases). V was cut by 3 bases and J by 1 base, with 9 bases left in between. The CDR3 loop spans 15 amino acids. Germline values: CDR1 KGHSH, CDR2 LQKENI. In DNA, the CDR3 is TGTGCCAGCTCACCCAAACAGGGGAACACCGGGGAGCTGTTTTTT. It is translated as CASSPKQGNTGELFF.

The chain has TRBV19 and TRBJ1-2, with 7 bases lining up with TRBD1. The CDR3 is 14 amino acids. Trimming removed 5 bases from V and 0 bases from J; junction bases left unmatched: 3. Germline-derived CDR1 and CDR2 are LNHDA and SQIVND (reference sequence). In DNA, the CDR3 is TGTGCCAGTAGTCCCCAGGGGGCTAACTATGGCTACACCTTC. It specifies CASSPQGANYGYTF.

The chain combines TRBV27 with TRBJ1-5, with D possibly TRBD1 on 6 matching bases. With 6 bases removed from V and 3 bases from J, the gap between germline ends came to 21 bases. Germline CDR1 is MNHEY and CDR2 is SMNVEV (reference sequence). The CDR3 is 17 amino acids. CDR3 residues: CASRGNRELGANQPQHF. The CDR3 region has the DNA TGTGCCAGCAGGGGAAACAGGGAATTGGGCGCCAATCAGCCCCAGCATTTT.

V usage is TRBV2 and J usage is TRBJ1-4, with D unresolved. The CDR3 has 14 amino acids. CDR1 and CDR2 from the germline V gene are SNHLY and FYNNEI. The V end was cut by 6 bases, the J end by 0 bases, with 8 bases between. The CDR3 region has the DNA TGTGCCAGCAGGGAGACATCAACTAATGAAAAACTGTTTTTT. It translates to CASRETSTNEKLFF.

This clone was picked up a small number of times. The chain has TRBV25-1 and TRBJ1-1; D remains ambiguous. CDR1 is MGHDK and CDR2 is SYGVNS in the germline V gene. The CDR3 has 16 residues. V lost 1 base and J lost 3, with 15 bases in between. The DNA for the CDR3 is TGTGCCAGCAGTGAATTTGGTGGCTTCTCCGACACTGAAGCTTTCTTT. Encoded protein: CASSEFGGFSDTEAFF.